This paragraph reports one T cell receptor beta chain. Study processing details: How many nucleated cells were present was estimated from reference gene primer amplification. The assay was immunoSEQ multiplex PCR, and TCRdb's table has in-frame clones only and misses some. V, J and clone size are those of that table, while D and trimming were read from the DNA. The data contain fewer than 70,000 clones, approximately 90% of them singletons. These data are taken from a study of blood T cell repertoires in COVID-19. Turning to the study itself: Italy, Spain and the United States were the sources of the convalescent and acute COVID-19 samples. Sample material is recorded as cDNA or gDNA derived from T cells, B-cell-depleted T cells, or PBMCs.

The junction had 8 bases not matched to a gene; V was cut back by 3 bases and J by 3 bases. Germline V gives CDR1 SGHNT, CDR2 YYREEE (reference sequence). This CDR3 contains 17 residues. The TCR comes from a woman aged 65 to 85 with active COVID-19. The chain employs TRBV5-4 and TRBJ2-1, with 11 bases lining up with TRBD2. Sequencing was performed on peripheral blood. The CDR3 DNA is TGTGCCAGCAGCTCCCCGGGACTAGCGGCAATCTACAATGAGCAGTTCTTC. This encodes CASSSPGLAAIYNEQFF.